Reported below is one TCR beta chain. Its antigen is not known. Time point given: persistent/refractory GD, antithyroid drugs over 5 years with positive TRAb. PBMC-extracted RNA yielded the TCR library. This specimen comes from a study of regulatory T cells in long-lasting Graves disease. According to the study, TCR beta libraries were built with iRepertoire HTBI primers and CDR3-region Arm-PCR. TCRdb re-called the multiplex PCR reads through MiXCR, storing one row per CDR3 protein. Of approximately 690,000 distinct CDR3 sequences listed, about 32% are singletons. General study points: Persistent Graves' patients showed a TCR diversity that was lower than that of newly diagnosed ones.

This receptor was identified in a female donor with Graves disease. Source: peripheral blood mononuclear cells (PBMCs), taken when the disease was refractory, from a patient treated with antithyroid drugs.

Written as DNA, the CDR3 is TGTGCCAGCAGTATCGCCAACTACGAGCAGTACTTC. Its translation: CASSIANYEQYF. V is TRBV2 and J is TRBJ2-7; D is uncertain. Trimming stripped 5 bases from V and 3 bases from J, with 8 bases between. This CDR3 region has 12 residues. Germline CDR1 reads SNHLY; CDR2 reads FYNNEI.